The 31 T cell receptor beta chains below were found in one sample sequenced in a study of shared clonotypes between healthy human individuals. Measured with immunoSEQ multiplex PCR; TCRdb has only the in-frame clones, and not every one. This sample has millions of clones; 90% to 95% occur once, and the top ten carry under 0.15%. The sequenced sample consisted of naive CD4+ T cells sorted from blood. Subset meaning: CD45RA+ positively selected. The receptors originated from a man in his late teens or twenties in good health.

CDR3 loop: CASSWGGPNGYTF. The DNA of the CDR3 is TGTGCCAGCAGCTGGGGGGGCCCTAATGGCTACACCTTC. V gene TRBV7-9 combines with J gene TRBJ1-2; D is perhaps TRBD1 (6 bases). The CDR3 has 13 residues. CDR1 and CDR2 from the germline V gene are SEHNR and FQNEAQ (reference sequence). Trimming shortened V by 4 bases and J by 6 bases, and 12 bases separated the two germline ends.

The V gene is TRBV4-1, the J gene TRBJ1-5, with D perhaps TRBD1 (5 bases). V lost 4 bases, J lost 0 bases, and 16 bases lay in between. Germline assignment: CDR1 MGHRA and CDR2 YSYEKL. The CDR3 runs 17 residues. The CDR3: CASSPRDFLNSNQPQHF. CDR3 bases: TGCGCCAGCAGCCCCCGGGACTTCCTAAATAGCAATCAGCCCCAGCATTTT.

The rearrangement uses TRBV6-1 and TRBJ2-7; D gene unclear. CDR1 and CDR2 from the germline V gene are MNHNS and SASEGT. Trimming cost V 6 bases and J 2 bases, with 14 bases left between them. CDR3 size: 14 residues. CDR3 sequence reads: CASSLGPAPYEQYF. The CDR3 DNA reads as TGTGCCAGCAGCCTAGGGCCGGCGCCCTACGAGCAGTACTTC.

Remarks on this clone: The identical CDR3 is also encoded by other nucleotide sequences in the sample. The CDR3 DNA reads TGTGCCAGCAGCGCCCAAGAGACCCAGTACTTC. It is translated as CASSAQETQYF. The rearrangement links TRBV11-2 to TRBJ2-5; no clear D gene. Trimming removed 5 bases at V and 1 base at J, with 2 bases between. The CDR3 runs to 11 residues. Germline V CDR1 and CDR2: SGHAT, FQNNGV.

The chain has TRBV29-1 and TRBJ2-1; D is perhaps TRBD1 (6 bases). Germline assignment: CDR1 SQVTM and CDR2 ANQGSEA. CDR3 length: 13 amino acids. Trimming removed 6 bases at V and 1 base at J, with 10 bases between. The CDR3 bases are TGCAGCGTAAAAACAGGGTCCTACAATGAGCAGTTCTTC. Protein sequence: CSVKTGSYNEQFF.

The chain is built from TRBV19 and TRBJ1-2; D gene ambiguous. The germline V and J ends were trimmed by 2 bases and 0 bases, with 7 bases remaining between them. Germline lookup yields CDR1 LNHDA and CDR2 SQIVND (reference sequence). The CDR3 has 14 residues. Written as DNA, the CDR3 is TGTGCCAGTAGTATATTATCCTCTAACTATGGCTACACCTTC. As protein: CASSILSSNYGYTF.

V usage is TRBV9 and J usage is TRBJ1-2; D possibly corresponds to TRBD1 (5 bases). The CDR3 has 14 residues. V was shortened by 3 bases and J by 7 bases, with 16 bases between the two germline ends. Germline V gene data show CDR1 as SGDLS and CDR2 as YYNGEE. CDR3 region: CASSGGLGTGGYTF. CDR3 DNA sequence: TGTGCCAGCAGCGGAGGGTTAGGGACGGGTGGCTACACCTTC.

As to this clone: Other DNA sequences of this sample code for an identical CDR3. The chain couples TRBV7-9 to TRBJ1-1; D remains ambiguous. This CDR3 region has 12 residues. Germline V CDR1 and CDR2: SEHNR, FQNEAQ (reference sequence). V dropped 5 bases and J dropped 3 bases, with 7 bases sitting between them. The CDR3 DNA follows: TGTGCCAGCAGCAGGCGTGACACTGAAGCTTTCTTT. The encoded protein is CASSRRDTEAFF. The whole variable domain, filled in from reference TRBV7-9 and TRBJ1-1, reads DTGVSQNPRHKITKRGQNVTFRCDPISEHNRLYWYRQTLGQGPEFLTYFQNEAQLEKSRLLSDRFSAERPKGSFSTLEIQRTEQGDSAMYLCASSRRDTEAFFGQGTRLTVV.

J is TRBJ1-4 and V is TRBV5-6; no reliable D call. The germline V and J ends were trimmed by 4 bases and 8 bases, with 15 bases remaining between them. Germline V gives CDR1 SGHDT, CDR2 YYEEEE. This CDR3 has 14 residues. CDR3 bases: TGTGCCAGCAGCCTGGGCCCCCGAGAAGAAAAACTGTTTTTT. Amino acid sequence: CASSLGPREEKLFF.

V usage is TRBV18 and J usage is TRBJ2-1; 7 bases agree with TRBD1. CDR3 length: 15 residues. In germline, CDR1 is KGHSH, CDR2 LQKENI. V gave up 6 bases and J gave up 4 bases; unmatched junction bases: 9. Here the CDR3 DNA reads TGTGCCAGCTCGCAGCCGGGACAGACATACAATGAGCAGTTCTTC. Translating it yields CASSQPGQTYNEQFF.

The V call is TRBV5-1, the J call TRBJ1-2, with D perhaps TRBD1 (6 bases). The CDR3 is 14 amino acids. With 4 bases removed from V and 2 bases from J, the gap between germline ends came to 12 bases. CDR1 is SGHRS, CDR2 YFSETQ, per germline. CDR3: CASSPRTVNYGYTF. CDR3 in DNA: TGCGCCAGCAGCCCGCGGACAGTGAACTATGGCTACACCTTC.

V and J are TRBV18 and TRBJ2-6; 10 bases map to TRBD2. In germline, CDR1 is KGHSH, CDR2 LQKENI. The CDR3 has 18 amino acids. The V and J ends lost 3 bases and 4 bases, in that order; junction bases with no gene match: 9. CDR3: CASSPIRLAGAGANVLTF. The CDR3 nucleotides read TGTGCCAGCTCACCGATTCGGCTAGCGGGAGCGGGGGCCAACGTCCTGACTTTC.

In regard to this clone: Additional DNA sequences in this sample encode the identical CDR3. This chain uses TRBV30 with TRBJ2-7; D remains ambiguous. The CDR3 contains 12 residues. Trimming removed 0 bases at V and 2 bases at J, with 5 bases between. Germline V gene lookup returns CDR1 GTSNPN and CDR2 SVGIG (reference sequence). This CDR3 is CAWSVVPYEQYF. CDR3 bases: TGTGCCTGGAGTGTCGTACCCTACGAGCAGTACTTC.

Here the CDR3 DNA reads TGTGCCAGCAGCGTCGTGGGTGGCTACACCTTC. Its protein is CASSVVGGYTF. This chain joins TRBV7-2 and TRBJ1-2; no definite D call. V dropped 5 bases and J dropped 7 bases, with 8 bases sitting between them. From germline, CDR1 is SGHTA and CDR2 FQGNSA. This CDR3 is built from 11 residues.

V and J are TRBV2 and TRBJ1-5; 9 bases match TRBD1. This CDR3 is 14 amino acids long. The germline V gene encodes CDR1 SNHLY and CDR2 FYNNEI. V was pared by 6 bases and J by 6 bases, with 6 bases of the junction left unmatched. CDR3 nucleotides: TGTGCCAGCAGCAACGGACAGGGGAGTCAGCCCCAGCATTTT. Protein: CASSNGQGSQPQHF.

This chain uses TRBV2 with TRBJ2-3; 12 bases agree with TRBD2. The CDR3 loop spans 16 amino acids. Germline assignment: CDR1 SNHLY and CDR2 FYNNEI. V shed 5 bases, J shed 9 bases, and the junction held 12 bases outside the gene matches. The CDR3 here is CASSLLAGGLGATQYF. DNA for the CDR3: TGTGCCAGCAGTTTACTAGCGGGGGGCCTCGGAGCAACGCAGTATTTT.

The V gene is TRBV27, the J gene TRBJ1-3; 7 nucleotides line up with TRBD1. The V gene's germline CDR1 is MNHEY and CDR2 SMNVEV (reference sequence). CDR3 length: 14 amino acids. Trimming at V came to 5 bases and at J to 3 bases, leaving 4 bases not matched to a gene. CDR3 sequence: CASSPTGVGNTIYF. The DNA of the CDR3 is TGTGCCAGCAGTCCCACAGGGGTTGGAAACACCATATATTTT.

The rearrangement joins TRBV5-1 to TRBJ2-7, with no clear D. This CDR3 has 13 amino acids. Germline CDR1 SGHRS, CDR2 YFSETQ. The V and J ends lost 1 base and 3 bases respectively, with 8 bases between them. CDR3 in amino acids: CASSLTMGYEQYF. The CDR3 region has the DNA TGCGCCAGCAGCTTGACAATGGGCTACGAGCAGTACTTC.

The CDR3 DNA follows: TGTGCCAGCAGCCAGCCCGGCCGGGACTCCTACAATGAGCAGTTCTTC. Translated, it gives CASSQPGRDSYNEQFF. V and J are TRBV5-6 and TRBJ2-1; tentatively, D is TRBD2 (5 bases). V was clipped by 4 bases and J by 0 bases, with 14 bases between them. CDR3 size: 16 residues. Germline V CDR1 and CDR2: SGHDT, YYEEEE.

The chain is built from TRBV4-1 and TRBJ2-1; 9 bases fit TRBD2. With 0 bases clipped from V and 4 bases from J, the junction kept 4 bases outside the gene matches. Per germline, CDR1 MGHRA and CDR2 YSYEKL. The CDR3 loop spans 16 amino acids. CDR3 nucleotides: TGCGCCAGCAGCCAAGAAGTTAGCGGGAGATACAATGAGCAGTTCTTC. It specifies CASSQEVSGRYNEQFF.

The chain has TRBV10-3 and TRBJ2-2; D is undetermined. The V gene's germline CDR1 is ENHRY and CDR2 SYGVKD. V gave up 11 bases and J gave up 1 base, with 11 bases separating them. The CDR3 length is 13 residues. The CDR3 spells CASQEVNTGELFF. The DNA for the CDR3 is TGTGCCTCCCAAGAAGTGAACACCGGGGAGCTGTTTTTT.

V is TRBV7-9 and J is TRBJ1-1; weak D call: TRBD1 (6 bases). The V gene lost 5 bases and the J gene lost 0 bases, with 13 bases spanning the gap. From germline, CDR1 is SEHNR and CDR2 FQNEAQ (reference sequence). The length of the CDR3 is 15 residues. CDR3 sequence reads: CASSIRQALNTEAFF. The CDR3 DNA reads as TGTGCCAGCAGCATAAGACAGGCCCTGAACACTGAAGCTTTCTTT. Filled out from reference TRBV7-9 and TRBJ1-1, the complete variable domain reads DTGVSQNPRHKITKRGQNVTFRCDPISEHNRLYWYRQTLGQGPEFLTYFQNEAQLEKSRLLSDRFSAERPKGSFSTLEIQRTEQGDSAMYLCASSIRQALNTEAFFGQGTRLTVV.

This rearrangement joins TRBV10-1 to TRBJ2-3; 12 nucleotides agree with TRBD2. The ends lost 3 bases at V and 4 bases at J; junction bases unmatched: 11. Germline CDR1 and CDR2: WNHNN and SYGVQD (reference sequence). This CDR3 comprises 18 residues. This CDR3 reads CASSEFMTSGRKPDTQYF. CDR3 DNA sequence: TGCGCCAGCAGTGAATTCATGACTAGCGGGAGAAAACCAGATACGCAGTATTTT.

The rearrangement joins TRBV10-1 to TRBJ2-2; D uncertain. Trimming took off 2 bases at V and 3 bases at J, with 4 bases between the two ends. The V gene's germline CDR1 is WNHNN and CDR2 SYGVQD (reference sequence). The length of the CDR3 is 13 residues. CDR3 nucleotides: TGCGCCAGCAGTGAGCCGTACACCGGGGAGCTGTTTTTT. It specifies CASSEPYTGELFF.

The rearrangement uses TRBV7-9 and TRBJ1-1; a weak D match, TRBD1 (6 bases). This CDR3 region has 14 residues. Deletions cut 4 bases from V and 7 bases from J, with 16 bases between. Germline CDR1 is SEHNR and CDR2 is FQNEAQ (reference sequence). The CDR3 protein is CASSSRTASGEAFF. CDR3 in DNA: TGTGCCAGCAGCTCACGGACAGCTTCGGGTGAAGCTTTCTTT.

V usage is TRBV5-1 and J usage is TRBJ1-2; 7 bases match TRBD1. V shed 4 bases, J shed 0 bases, and the junction held 12 bases outside the gene matches. The CDR3 contains 17 residues. Germline CDR1 is SGHRS and CDR2 is YFSETQ. Here the CDR3 reads CASSQTRDSRTNYGYTF. The CDR3 DNA is TGCGCCAGCAGCCAGACTCGGGACAGCCGGACTAACTATGGCTACACCTTC.

V and J are TRBV19 and TRBJ1-6; D call uncertain. Germline CDR1 is LNHDA and CDR2 is SQIVND (reference sequence). There are 16 residues in the CDR3. V lost 5 bases and J lost 1, with 12 bases in between. The CDR3 sequence is CASSVPDGSYNSPLHF. In DNA, the CDR3 is TGTGCCAGTAGTGTTCCGGACGGATCCTATAATTCACCCCTCCACTTT.

The chain carries TRBV7-3 and TRBJ1-2; D is perhaps TRBD1 (6 bases). Per the germline V gene, CDR1 is SGHTA and CDR2 is FQGTGA. Trimming stripped 1 base from V and 0 bases from J, with 12 bases between. The CDR3 consists of 16 residues. CDR3 in amino acids: CASSLNPGVPNYGYTF. CDR3 in DNA: TGTGCCAGCAGCTTAAACCCAGGGGTACCTAACTATGGCTACACCTTC.

The chain joins TRBV11-2 to TRBJ2-6; 8 positions match TRBD1. CDR1 is SGHAT and CDR2 is FQNNGV in the germline V gene. This CDR3 spans 18 amino acids. J was trimmed by 1 base and V by 4 bases; bases with no gene match: 9. Here the CDR3 DNA reads TGTGCCAGCAGCTGGCCCCCGACAGGGGTTTCTGGGGCCAACGTCCTGACTTTC. Translating it yields CASSWPPTGVSGANVLTF.

V usage is TRBV11-2 and J usage is TRBJ2-2, with 11 bases matching TRBD1. Germline V lookup: CDR1 SGHAT, CDR2 FQNNGV. The junction had 7 bases not matched to a gene; V was cut back by 1 base and J by 6 bases. The CDR3 sequence is 17 residues long. The CDR3 DNA reads TGTGCCAGCAGCTTAGTGTCTGGACAGGGGGCGTCCGGGGAGCTGTTTTTT. It yields the protein CASSLVSGQGASGELFF.

The rearrangement uses TRBV5-1 and TRBJ1-2, with D maybe TRBD1 (5 bases). Trimming shortened V by 4 bases and J by 5 bases, and 27 bases separated the two germline ends. The CDR3 sequence is 18 residues long. Germline V gives CDR1 SGHRS, CDR2 YFSETQ. CDR3 residues: CASSMLVTVAGGDYGYTF. The CDR3 nucleotides are TGCGCCAGCAGCATGCTTGTAACAGTAGCTGGAGGGGATTATGGCTACACCTTC.